This T cell receptor (beta chain) was obtained from a study of control samples from healthy donors and cancer patients. CDR3 size: 19 residues. V lost 3 bases, J lost 8 bases, and 17 bases stayed unmatched. Germline CDR1 and CDR2: LGHDT and YNNKEL (reference sequence). Sequencing was performed with immunoSEQ multiplex PCR; in TCRdb, only in-frame clones are kept and a portion is missing. The table has roughly 130,000 clones, 75% to 95% seen once. This TCR came from a man aged 18 to 29 in good health. The chain uses TRBV3-1 (or the pseudogene TRBV3-2) and TRBJ1-6; the match to TRBD1 covers 9 bases. Sequenced material: blood. CDR3 sequence: CASSHLHRGREMNDSPLHF. CDR3 sequence (DNA): TGTGCCAGCAGCCACCTACACAGGGGGCGCGAAATGAATGATTCACCCCTCCACTTT.